There are a few counts of the clone carrying this TCR beta chain. Its target is unknown. Donors were all healthy Caucasians. This CDR3 region has 15 residues. V dropped 4 bases and J dropped 7; count of bases not matched to a gene: 7. In germline, CDR1 is ENHRY, CDR2 SYGVKD. The data stem from a study of identical twins. Study-level results: Sequences that were out-of-frame, alpha and twin-shared displayed an excess of low generation probability.

One entry per CDR3 protein, called by TCRdb with MiXCR from the 5' RACE reads. The table shows hundreds of thousands of distinct CDR3 sequences, with 21% occurring only once. The data also belong to a second study, concerning T cells expressing NK-cell markers. In that study: Expanded clones of NKG2C+ T cells had an unclear HCMV specificity.

The sequencing input was PBMCs. This TCR was recovered from a woman between 18 and 29 years old in good health. J is TRBJ2-2 and V is TRBV10-3; TRBD2 agrees at 9 bases. CDR3 in amino acids: CAISALAGELGELFF. The CDR3 DNA reads TGTGCCATCAGTGCGTTAGCGGGAGAACTCGGGGAGCTGTTTTTT.